Below are 3 T cell receptor beta chains sequenced from a single sample in a study of T cell repertoires in aging, cancer and after chemotherapy. Rearranged V-D-J TRB sequences were amplified with a mixed TRB-A/B primer pool. TCRdb re-called the multiplex PCR reads through MiXCR, storing one row per CDR3 protein. The sample carries about 13,000 distinct CDR3 sequences, more than 25% recorded once. TCR beta rearrangements were amplified from peripheral blood genomic DNA. The specimen was blood. These receptors originate from a human donor in good health.

Comment on this clonotype: Just one base apart from a much larger clone, this may be a read error. This chain links TRBV20-1 with TRBJ2-7; D might be TRBD2 (5 bases). The CDR3 loop spans 12 amino acids. Trimming removed 6 bases from V and 2 bases from J, with 11 bases in between. The germline V gene encodes CDR1 DFQATT and CDR2 SNEGSKA (reference sequence). The CDR3 loop reads CSANTGAYEQYF. In DNA form, the CDR3 reads TGCAGTGCCAACACCGGGGCCTACGAGCAGTACTTC.

Concerning this clonotype: This may be a read error, as it is one base from a much larger clone. This chain connects TRBV15 to TRBJ2-7, with D perhaps TRBD1 (6 bases). V dropped 5 bases and J dropped 0 bases, with 14 bases sitting between them. The CDR3 extends over 15 amino acids. CDR1 is LNHNV and CDR2 is YYDKDF in the germline V gene (reference sequence). This CDR3 reads CATSFSRDISYEQYF. CDR3 in DNA: TGTGCCACCAGCTTCTCCCGGGACATCTCCTACGAGCAGTACTTC. Using reference TRBV15 and TRBJ2-7 for the parts outside the CDR3, the full variable domain is DAMVIQNPRYQVTQFGKPVTLSCSQTLNHNVMYWYQQKSSQAPKLLFHYYDKDFNNEADTPDNFQSRRPNTSFCFLDIRSPGLGDTAMYLCATSFSRDISYEQYFGPGTRLTVT.

A note on this clonotype: A much larger clone lies a single base off, so this may be a read error. The CDR3 does not close with the conserved phenylalanine or tryptophan, likely indicating a read error. The J gene is TRBJ2-7, the V gene TRBV11-2, with D hard to call. V was shortened by 2 bases and J by 3 bases, with 5 bases between the two germline ends. The CDR3 is 12 amino acids. Germline CDR1 and CDR2: SGHAT and FQNNGV. Written as DNA, the CDR3 is TGTGCCAGCAGCTTAAGGGTCTACGAGCAGTACTCC. Amino acids: CASSLRVYEQYS.